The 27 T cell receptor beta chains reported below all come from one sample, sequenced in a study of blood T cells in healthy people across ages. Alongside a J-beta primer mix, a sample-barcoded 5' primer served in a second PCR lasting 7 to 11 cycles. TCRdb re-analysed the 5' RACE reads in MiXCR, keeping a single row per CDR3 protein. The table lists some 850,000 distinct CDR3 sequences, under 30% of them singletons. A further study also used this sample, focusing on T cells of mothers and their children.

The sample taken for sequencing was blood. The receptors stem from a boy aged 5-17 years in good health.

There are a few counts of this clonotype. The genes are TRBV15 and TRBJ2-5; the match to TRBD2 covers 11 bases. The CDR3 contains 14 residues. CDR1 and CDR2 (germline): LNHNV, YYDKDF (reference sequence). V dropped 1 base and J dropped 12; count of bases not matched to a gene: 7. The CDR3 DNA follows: TGTGCCACCAGCAGAGCGGCCGGGGGACTAGCGGAGTACTTC. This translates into CATSRAAGGLAEYF.

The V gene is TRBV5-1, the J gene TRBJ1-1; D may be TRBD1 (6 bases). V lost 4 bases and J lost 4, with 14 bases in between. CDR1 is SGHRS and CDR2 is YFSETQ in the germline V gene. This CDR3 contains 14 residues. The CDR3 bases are TGCGCCAGCAGCCCAGGGGTGGTTGGCACTGAAGCTTTCTTT. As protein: CASSPGVVGTEAFF.

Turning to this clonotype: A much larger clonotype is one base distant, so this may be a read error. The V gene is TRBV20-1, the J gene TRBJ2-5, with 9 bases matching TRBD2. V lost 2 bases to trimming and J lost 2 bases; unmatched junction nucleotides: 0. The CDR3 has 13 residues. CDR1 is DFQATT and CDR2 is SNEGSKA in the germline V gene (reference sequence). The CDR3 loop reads CSARLAGQETQYF. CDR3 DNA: TGCAGTGCTAGACTAGCGGGGCAAGAGACCCAGTACTTC.

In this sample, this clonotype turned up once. CDR3 DNA sequence: TGCAGCGCAAGCCGGGGCCTCTCCGGAGATACGCAGTATTTT. Protein product: CSASRGLSGDTQYF. The chain couples TRBV29-1 to TRBJ2-3; TRBD1 or TRBD2 may be the D gene (5 bases each). This CDR3 is 14 amino acids long. Trimming removed 7 bases from V and 5 bases from J, with 19 bases in between. The germline CDR1 and CDR2 sequences are SQVTM and ANQGSEA.

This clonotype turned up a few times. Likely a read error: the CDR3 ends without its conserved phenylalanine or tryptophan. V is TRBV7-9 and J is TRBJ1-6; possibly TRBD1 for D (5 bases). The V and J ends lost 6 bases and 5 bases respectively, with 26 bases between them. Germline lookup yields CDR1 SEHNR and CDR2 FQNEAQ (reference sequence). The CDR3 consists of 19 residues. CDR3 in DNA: TGTGCCAGCAGAGAATTTGGCAGGGATCCCCGTGGGAATAATTCACCCCTCCACCTT. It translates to CASREFGRDPRGNNSPLHL.

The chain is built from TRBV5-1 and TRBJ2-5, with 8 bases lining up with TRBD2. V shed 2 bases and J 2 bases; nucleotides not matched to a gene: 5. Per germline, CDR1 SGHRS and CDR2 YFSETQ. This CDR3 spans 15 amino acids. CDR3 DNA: TGCGCCAGCAGCTTTGAACTAGCGGCACAAGAGACCCAGTACTTC. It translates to CASSFELAAQETQYF.

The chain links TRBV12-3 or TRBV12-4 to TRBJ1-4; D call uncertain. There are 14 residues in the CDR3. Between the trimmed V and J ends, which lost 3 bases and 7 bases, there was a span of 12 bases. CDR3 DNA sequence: TGTGCCAGCAGTTTTATTCTGGGGAGTGAAAAACTGTTTTTT. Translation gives CASSFILGSEKLFF.

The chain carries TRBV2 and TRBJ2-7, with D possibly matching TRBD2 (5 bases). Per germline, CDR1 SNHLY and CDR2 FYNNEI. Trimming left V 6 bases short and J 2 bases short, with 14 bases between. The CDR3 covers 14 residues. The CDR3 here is CASSPEGPPYEQYF. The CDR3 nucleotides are TGTGCCAGCAGCCCAGAGGGCCCCCCCTACGAGCAGTACTTC.

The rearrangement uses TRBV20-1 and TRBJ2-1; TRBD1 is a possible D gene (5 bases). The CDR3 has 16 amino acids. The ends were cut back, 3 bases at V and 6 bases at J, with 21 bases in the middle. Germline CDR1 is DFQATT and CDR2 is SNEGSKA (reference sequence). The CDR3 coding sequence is TGCAGTGCTAGCCGGTGGCAGGGAATATCTTCCAATGAGCAGTTCTTC. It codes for CSASRWQGISSNEQFF.

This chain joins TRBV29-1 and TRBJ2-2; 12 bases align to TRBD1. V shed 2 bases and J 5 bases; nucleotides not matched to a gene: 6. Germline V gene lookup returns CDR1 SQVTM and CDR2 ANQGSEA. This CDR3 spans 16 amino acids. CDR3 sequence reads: CSVERRGQGATGELFF. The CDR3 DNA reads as TGCAGCGTTGAACGTAGGGGACAGGGGGCGACCGGGGAGCTGTTTTTT.

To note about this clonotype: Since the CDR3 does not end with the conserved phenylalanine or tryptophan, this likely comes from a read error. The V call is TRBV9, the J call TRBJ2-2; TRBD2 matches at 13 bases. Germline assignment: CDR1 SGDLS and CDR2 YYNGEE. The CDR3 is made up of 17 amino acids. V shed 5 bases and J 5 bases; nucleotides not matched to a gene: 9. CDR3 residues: CASRSGGLAGRTGELFL. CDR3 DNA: TGTGCCAGCAGATCCGGGGGACTAGCGGGGAGGACCGGGGAGCTGTTTCTT.

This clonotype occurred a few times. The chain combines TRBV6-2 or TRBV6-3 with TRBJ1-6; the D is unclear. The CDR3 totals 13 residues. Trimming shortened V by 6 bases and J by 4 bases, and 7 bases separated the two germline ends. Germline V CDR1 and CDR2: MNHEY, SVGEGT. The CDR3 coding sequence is TGTGCCAGCAGCTTCGTTTATAATTCACCCCTCCACTTT. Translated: CASSFVYNSPLHF.

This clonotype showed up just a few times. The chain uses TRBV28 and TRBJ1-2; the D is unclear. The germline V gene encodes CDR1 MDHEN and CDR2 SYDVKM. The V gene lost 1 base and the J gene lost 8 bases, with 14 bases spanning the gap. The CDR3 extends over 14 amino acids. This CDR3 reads CASSLFEDSDGYTF. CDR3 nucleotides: TGTGCCAGCAGTTTATTCGAGGATTCGGACGGCTACACCTTC.

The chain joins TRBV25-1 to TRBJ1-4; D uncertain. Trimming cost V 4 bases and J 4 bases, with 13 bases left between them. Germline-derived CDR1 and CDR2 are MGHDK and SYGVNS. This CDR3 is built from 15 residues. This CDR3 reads CASSGGVGGNEKLFF. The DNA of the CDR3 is TGTGCCAGCAGTGGGGGTGTAGGCGGTAATGAAAAACTGTTTTTT.

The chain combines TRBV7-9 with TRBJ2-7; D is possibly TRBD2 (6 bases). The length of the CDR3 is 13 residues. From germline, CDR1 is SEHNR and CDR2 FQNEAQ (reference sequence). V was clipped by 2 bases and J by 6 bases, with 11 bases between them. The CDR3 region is CASSLRGLGEQYF. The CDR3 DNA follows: TGTGCCAGCAGCTTACGGGGACTCGGCGAGCAGTACTTC.

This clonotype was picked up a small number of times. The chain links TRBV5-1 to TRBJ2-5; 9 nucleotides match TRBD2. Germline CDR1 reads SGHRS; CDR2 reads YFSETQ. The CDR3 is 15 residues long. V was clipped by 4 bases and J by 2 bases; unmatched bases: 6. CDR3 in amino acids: CASSPGTSQQETQYF. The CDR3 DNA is TGCGCCAGCAGCCCAGGGACTAGCCAACAAGAGACCCAGTACTTC.

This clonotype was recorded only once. The CDR3 spells CASASTGGTYNEQFF. In DNA, the CDR3 is TGTGCCAGCGCGTCGACAGGGGGAACCTACAATGAGCAGTTCTTC. V is TRBV3-1 and J is TRBJ2-1; TRBD1 matches at 9 bases. The ends lost 8 bases at V and 2 bases at J; junction bases unmatched: 7. There are 15 residues in the CDR3. CDR1 and CDR2 from the germline V gene are LGHDT and YNNKEL (reference sequence).

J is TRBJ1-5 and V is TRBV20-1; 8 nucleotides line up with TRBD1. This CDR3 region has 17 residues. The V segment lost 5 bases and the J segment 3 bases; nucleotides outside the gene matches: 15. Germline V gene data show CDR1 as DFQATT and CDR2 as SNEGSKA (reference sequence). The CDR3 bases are TGCAGTGCTTCCGCGCTTGGACAGGGCGTATACAATCAGCCCCAGCATTTT. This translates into CSASALGQGVYNQPQHF.

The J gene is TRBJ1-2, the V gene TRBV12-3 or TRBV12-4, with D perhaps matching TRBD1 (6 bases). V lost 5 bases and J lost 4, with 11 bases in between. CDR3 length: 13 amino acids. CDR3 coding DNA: TGTGCCAGCAGTCGGACAGAGCTCTATGGCTACACCTTC. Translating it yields CASSRTELYGYTF.

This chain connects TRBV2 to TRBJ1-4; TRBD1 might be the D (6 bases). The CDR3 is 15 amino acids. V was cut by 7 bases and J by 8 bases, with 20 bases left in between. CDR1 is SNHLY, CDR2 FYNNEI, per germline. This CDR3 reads CASNLGGQTEEKLFF. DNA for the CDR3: TGTGCCAGCAATTTGGGGGGACAAACAGAGGAAAAACTGTTTTTT. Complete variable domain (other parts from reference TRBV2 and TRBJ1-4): EPEVTQTPSHQVTQMGQEVILRCVPISNHLYFYWYRQILGQKVEFLVSFYNNEISEKSEIFDDQFSVERPDGSNFTLKIRSTKLEDSAMYFCASNLGGQTEEKLFFGSGTQLSVL.

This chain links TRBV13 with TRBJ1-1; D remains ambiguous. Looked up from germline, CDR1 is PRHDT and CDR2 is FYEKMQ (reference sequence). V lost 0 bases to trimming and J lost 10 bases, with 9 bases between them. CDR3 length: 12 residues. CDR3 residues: CASSLGGQGAFF. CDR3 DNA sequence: TGTGCCAGCAGCTTAGGAGGCCAAGGAGCTTTCTTT.

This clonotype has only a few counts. The CDR3 is CASSYRVANEKLFF. DNA for the CDR3: TGTGCCAGCAGTTACAGGGTAGCTAATGAAAAACTGTTTTTT. This sequence joins TRBV6-5 and TRBJ1-4; D is undetermined. The germline V gene encodes CDR1 MNHEY and CDR2 SVGAGI. Trimming took off 2 bases at V and 3 bases at J, with 7 bases between the two ends. This CDR3 has 14 residues.

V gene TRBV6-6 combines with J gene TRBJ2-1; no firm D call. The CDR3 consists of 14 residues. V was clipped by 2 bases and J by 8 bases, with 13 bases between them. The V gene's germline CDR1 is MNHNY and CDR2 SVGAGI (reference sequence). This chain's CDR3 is CASSYTIPKYEQFF. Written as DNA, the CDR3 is TGTGCCAGCAGTTACACGATCCCTAAATATGAGCAGTTCTTC.

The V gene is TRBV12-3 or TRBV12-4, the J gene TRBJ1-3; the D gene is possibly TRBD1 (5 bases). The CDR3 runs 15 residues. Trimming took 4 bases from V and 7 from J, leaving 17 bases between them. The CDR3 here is CASSWALGPGNTIYF. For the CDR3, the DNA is TGTGCCAGCAGTTGGGCCTTGGGGCCCGGGAACACCATATATTTT.

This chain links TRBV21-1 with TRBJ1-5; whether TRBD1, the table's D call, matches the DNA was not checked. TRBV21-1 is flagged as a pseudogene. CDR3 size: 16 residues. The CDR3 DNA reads TGTGCCAGCAGCACCCGGGGCAGGGAGAGCAATCAGCCCCGGCATTTT. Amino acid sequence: CASSTRGRESNQPRHF.

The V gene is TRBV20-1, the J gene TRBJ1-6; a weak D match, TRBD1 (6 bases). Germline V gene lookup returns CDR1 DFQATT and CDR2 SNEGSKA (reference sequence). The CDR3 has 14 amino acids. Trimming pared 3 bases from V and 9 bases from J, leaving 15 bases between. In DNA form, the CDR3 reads TGCAGTGCTAGCAACAGGGAAGGCTTTTCACCCCTCCACTTT. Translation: CSASNREGFSPLHF.

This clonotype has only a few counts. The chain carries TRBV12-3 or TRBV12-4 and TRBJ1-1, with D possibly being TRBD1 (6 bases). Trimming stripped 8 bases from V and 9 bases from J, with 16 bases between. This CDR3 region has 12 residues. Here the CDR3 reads CASQRGATQAFF. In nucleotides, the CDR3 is TGTGCCAGCCAACGGGGGGCTACTCAAGCTTTCTTT.